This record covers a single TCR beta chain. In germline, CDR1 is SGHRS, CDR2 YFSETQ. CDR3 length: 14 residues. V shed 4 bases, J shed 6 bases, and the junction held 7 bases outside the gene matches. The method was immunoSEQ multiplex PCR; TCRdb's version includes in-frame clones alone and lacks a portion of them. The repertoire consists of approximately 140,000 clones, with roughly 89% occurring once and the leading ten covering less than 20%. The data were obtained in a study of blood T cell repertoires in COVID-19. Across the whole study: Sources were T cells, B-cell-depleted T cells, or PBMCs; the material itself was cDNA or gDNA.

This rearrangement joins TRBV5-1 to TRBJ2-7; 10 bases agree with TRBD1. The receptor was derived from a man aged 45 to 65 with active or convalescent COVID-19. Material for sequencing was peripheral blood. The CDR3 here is CASSLGQGGIEQYF. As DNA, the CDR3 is TGCGCCAGCAGCCTTGGACAGGGGGGAATCGAGCAGTACTTC.